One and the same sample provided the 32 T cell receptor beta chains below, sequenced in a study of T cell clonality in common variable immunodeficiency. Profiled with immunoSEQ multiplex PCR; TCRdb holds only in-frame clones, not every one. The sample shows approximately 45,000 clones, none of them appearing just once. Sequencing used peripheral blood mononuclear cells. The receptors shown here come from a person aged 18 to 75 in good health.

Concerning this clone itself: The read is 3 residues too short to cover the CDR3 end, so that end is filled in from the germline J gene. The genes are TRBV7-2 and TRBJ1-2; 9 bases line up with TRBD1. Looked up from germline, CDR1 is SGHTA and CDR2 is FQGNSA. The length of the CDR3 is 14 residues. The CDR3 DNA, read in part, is TGTGCCAGCAGCCTACAGGGGGCTGGAGATACC. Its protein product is CASSLQGAGDT. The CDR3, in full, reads CASSLQGAGDTYTF.

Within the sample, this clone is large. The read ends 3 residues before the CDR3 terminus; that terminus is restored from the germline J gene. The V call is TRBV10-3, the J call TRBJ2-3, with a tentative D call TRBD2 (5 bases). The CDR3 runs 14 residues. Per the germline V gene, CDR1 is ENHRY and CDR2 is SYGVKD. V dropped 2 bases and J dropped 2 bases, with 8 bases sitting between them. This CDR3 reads CAISEERYTDTQYF. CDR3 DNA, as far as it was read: TGTGCCATCAGTGAGGAGCGGTACACAGATACG.

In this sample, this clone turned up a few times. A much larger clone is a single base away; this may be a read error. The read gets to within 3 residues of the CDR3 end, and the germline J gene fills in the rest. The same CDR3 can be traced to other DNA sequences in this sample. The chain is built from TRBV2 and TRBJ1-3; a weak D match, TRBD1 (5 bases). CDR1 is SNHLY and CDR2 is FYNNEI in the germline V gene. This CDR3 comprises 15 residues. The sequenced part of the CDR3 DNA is TGTGCCAGCAGTGGTGTACAGGTCACAGGAAACACA. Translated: CASSGVQVTGNT. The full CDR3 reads CASSGVQVTGNTIYF.

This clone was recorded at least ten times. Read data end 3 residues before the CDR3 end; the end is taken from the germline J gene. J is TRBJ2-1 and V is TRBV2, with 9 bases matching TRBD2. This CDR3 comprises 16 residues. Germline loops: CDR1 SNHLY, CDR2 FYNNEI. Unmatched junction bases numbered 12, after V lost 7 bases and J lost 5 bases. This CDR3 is CASTQLGAGGNNEQFF. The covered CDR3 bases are TGTGCCAGCACTCAGCTGGGAGCGGGAGGTAACAATGAG.

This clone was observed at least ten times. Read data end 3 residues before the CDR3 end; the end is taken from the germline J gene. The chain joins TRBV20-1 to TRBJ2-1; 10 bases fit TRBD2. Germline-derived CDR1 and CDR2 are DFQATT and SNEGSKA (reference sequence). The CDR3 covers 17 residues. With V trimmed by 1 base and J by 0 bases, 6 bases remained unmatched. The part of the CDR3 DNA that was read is TGCAGTGCTAGAGGGGGGACTAGCGCTAACTCCTACAATGAG. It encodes CSARGGTSANSYNE. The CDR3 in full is CSARGGTSANSYNEQFF.

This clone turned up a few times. CDR3 protein: CASSPATGRYTEAFF. The DNA read from the CDR3 is TGTGCCAGCAGCCCTGCGACAGGGAGATACACTGAA. The rearrangement uses TRBV7-8 and TRBJ1-1, with 7 bases lining up with TRBD1. The CDR3 extends 3 residues past the end of the read, so its final part is completed from the germline J gene. The CDR3 has 15 residues. With V trimmed by 5 bases and J by 3 bases, 9 bases remained unmatched. Germline-derived CDR1 and CDR2 are SGHVS and FQNEAQ.

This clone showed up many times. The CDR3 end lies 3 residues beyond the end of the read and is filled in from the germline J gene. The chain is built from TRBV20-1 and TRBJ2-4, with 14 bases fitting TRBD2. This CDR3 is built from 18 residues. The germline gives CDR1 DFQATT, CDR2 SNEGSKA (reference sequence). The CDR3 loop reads CSANPAAGTSGSLETQYF. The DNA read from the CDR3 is TGCAGTGCTAATCCGGCAGCCGGGACTAGCGGGAGTTTGGAGACT.

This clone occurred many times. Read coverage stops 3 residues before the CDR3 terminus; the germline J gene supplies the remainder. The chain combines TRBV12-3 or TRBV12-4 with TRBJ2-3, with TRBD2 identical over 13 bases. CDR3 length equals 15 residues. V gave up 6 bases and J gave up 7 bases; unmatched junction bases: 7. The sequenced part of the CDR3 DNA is TGTGCCAGCAGGCAACTAGCGGGAGGGGTGCATACG. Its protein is CASRQLAGGVHT. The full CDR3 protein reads CASRQLAGGVHTQYF.

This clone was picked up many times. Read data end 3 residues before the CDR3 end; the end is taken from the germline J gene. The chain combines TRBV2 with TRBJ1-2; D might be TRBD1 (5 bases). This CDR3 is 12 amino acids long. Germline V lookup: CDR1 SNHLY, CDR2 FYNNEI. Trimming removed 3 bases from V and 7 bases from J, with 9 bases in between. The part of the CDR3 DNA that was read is TGTGCCAGCAGTGACAGGGCCCGTGGC. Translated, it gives CASSDRARG. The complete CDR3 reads CASSDRARGYTF.

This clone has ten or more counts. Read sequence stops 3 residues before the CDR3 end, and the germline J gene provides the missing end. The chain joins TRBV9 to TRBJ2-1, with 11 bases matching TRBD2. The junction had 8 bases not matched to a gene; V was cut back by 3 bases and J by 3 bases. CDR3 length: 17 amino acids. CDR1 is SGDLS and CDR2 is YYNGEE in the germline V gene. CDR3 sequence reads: CASSAILAGGNYNEQFF. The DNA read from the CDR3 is TGTGCCAGCAGCGCGATCCTAGCGGGGGGCAACTACAATGAG.

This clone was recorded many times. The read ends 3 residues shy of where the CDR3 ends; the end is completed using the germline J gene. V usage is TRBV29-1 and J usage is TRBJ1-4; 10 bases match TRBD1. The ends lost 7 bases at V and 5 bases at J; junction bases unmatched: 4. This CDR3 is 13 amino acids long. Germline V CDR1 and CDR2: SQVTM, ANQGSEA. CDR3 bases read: TGCAGCGGGGGGACAGGGGAAAATGAAAAA. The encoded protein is CSGGTGENEK. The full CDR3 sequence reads CSGGTGENEKLFF.

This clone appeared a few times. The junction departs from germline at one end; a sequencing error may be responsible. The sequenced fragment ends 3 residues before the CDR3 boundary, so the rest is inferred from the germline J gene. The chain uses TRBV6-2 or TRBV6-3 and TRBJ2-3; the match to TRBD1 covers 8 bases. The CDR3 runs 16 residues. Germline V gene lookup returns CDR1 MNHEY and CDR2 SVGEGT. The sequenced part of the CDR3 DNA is TGTGCCAGCAGTCCCCGGACAGGGTTGAGTTCAGAGACG. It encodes CASSPRTGLSSET. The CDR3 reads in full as CASSPRTGLSSETQYF.

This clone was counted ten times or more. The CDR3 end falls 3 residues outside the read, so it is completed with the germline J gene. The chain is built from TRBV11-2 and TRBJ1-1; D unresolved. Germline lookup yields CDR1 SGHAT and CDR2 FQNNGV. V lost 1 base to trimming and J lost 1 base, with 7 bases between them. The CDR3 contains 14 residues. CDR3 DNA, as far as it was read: TGTGCCAGCAGCTTAGCGGCAGGGAACACTGAA. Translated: CASSLAAGNTE. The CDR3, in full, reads CASSLAAGNTEAFF.

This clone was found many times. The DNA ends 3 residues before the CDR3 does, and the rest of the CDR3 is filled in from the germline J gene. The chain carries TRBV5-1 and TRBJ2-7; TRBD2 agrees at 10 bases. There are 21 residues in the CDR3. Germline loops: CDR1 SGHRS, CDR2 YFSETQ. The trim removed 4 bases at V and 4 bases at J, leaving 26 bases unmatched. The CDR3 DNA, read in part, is TGCGCCAGCAGCGCTAAACCGTTTTCCCCGGGAGCGGGGGGGCAGTATTACGAG. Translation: CASSAKPFSPGAGGQYYE. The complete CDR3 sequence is CASSAKPFSPGAGGQYYEQYF.

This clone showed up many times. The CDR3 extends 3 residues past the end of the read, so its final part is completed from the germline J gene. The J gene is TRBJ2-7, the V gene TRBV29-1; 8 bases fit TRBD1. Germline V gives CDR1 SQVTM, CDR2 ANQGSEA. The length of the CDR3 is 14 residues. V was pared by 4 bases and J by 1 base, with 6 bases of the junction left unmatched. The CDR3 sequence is CSVGIQGVSYEQYF. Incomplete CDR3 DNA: TGCAGCGTTGGGATACAGGGGGTTTCCTACGAG.

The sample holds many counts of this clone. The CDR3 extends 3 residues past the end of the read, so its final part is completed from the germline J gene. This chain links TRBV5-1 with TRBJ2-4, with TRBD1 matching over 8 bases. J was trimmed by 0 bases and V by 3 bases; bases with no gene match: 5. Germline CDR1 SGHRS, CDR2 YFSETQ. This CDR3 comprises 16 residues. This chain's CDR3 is CASSSTGGVAKNIQYF. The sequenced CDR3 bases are TGCGCCAGCAGCTCAACAGGGGGTGTAGCCAAAAACATT.

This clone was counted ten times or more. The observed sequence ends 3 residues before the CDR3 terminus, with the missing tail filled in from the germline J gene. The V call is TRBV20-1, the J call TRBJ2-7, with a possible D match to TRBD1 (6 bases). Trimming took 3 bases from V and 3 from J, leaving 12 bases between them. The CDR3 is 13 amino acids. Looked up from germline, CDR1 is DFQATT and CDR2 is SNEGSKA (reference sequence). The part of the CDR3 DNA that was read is TGCAGTGCTAGCCCCGGACAGAGCTACGAG. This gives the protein CSASPGQSYE. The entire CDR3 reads CSASPGQSYEQYF.

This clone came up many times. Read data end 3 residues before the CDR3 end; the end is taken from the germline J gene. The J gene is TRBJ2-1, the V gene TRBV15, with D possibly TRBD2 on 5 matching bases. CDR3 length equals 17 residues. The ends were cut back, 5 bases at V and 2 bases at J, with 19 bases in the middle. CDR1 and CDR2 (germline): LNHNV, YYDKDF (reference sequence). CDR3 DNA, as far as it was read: TGTGCCACCAGCTCAAACTTAAAGCGGATTACCTACAATGAG. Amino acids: CATSSNLKRITYNE. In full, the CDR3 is CATSSNLKRITYNEQFF.

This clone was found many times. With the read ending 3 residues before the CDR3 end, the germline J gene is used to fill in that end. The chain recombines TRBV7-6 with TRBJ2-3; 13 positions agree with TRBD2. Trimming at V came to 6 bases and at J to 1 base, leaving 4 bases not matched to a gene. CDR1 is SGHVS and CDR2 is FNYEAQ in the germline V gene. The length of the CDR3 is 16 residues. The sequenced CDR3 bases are TGTGCCAGCAGTAGGACTAGCGGGGGAGGCACAGATACG. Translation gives CASSRTSGGGTDT. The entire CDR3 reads CASSRTSGGGTDTQYF.

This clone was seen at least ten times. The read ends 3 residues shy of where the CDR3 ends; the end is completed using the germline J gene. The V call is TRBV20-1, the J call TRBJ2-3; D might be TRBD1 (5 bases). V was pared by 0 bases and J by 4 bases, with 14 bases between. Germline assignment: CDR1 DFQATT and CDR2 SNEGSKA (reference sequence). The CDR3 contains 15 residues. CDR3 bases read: TGCAGTGCTAGAGATAGGGCCAGGGTAGCAGATACG. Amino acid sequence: CSARDRARVADT. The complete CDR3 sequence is CSARDRARVADTQYF.

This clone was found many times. The chain's CDR3 is CASSLQLAGEGEQFF. The sequenced part of the CDR3 DNA is TGCGCCAGCAGCCTCCAACTAGCGGGGGAGGGTGAG. This sequence joins TRBV5-1 and TRBJ2-1; 11 bases map to TRBD2. The missing CDR3 end, 3 residues past where the read stops, is filled in from the germline J gene. The CDR3 extends over 15 amino acids. Germline trimming cut 4 bases from V and 9 bases from J; bases unmatched to any gene: 9. In germline, CDR1 is SGHRS, CDR2 YFSETQ.

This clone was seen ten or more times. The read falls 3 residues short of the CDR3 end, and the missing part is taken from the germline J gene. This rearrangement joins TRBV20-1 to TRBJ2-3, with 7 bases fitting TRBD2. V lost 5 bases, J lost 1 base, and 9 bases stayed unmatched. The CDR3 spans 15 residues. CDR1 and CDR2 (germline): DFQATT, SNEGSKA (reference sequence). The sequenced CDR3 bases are TGCAGTGCTCTCTGGGGGGGTCCCCGCACAGATACG. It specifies CSALWGGPRTDT. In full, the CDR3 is CSALWGGPRTDTQYF.

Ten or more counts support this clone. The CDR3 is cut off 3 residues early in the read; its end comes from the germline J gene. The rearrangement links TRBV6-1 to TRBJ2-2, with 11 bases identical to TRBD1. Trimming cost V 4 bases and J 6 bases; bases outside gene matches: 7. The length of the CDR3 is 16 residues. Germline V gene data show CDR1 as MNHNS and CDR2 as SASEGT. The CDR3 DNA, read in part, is TGTGCCAGCAGTGCCGGGACAGGGGGACTGGCCGGGGAG. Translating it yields CASSAGTGGLAGE. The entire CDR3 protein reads CASSAGTGGLAGELFF.

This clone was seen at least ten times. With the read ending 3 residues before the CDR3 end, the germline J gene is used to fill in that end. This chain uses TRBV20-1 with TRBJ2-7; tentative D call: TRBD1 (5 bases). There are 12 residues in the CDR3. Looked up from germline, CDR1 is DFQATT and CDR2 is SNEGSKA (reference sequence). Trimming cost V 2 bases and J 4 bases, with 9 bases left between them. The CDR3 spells CSARQKGYEQYF. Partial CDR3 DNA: TGCAGTGCTAGACAGAAGGGGTACGAG.

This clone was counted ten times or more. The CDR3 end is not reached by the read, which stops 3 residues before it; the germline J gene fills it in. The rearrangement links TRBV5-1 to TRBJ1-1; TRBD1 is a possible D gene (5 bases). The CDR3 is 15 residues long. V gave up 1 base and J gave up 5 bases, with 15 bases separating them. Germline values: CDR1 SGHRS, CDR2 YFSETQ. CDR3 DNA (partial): TGCGCCAGCAGCTTGAGCCGTTCCGGGGGGACTGAA. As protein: CASSLSRSGGTE. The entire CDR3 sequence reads CASSLSRSGGTEAFF.

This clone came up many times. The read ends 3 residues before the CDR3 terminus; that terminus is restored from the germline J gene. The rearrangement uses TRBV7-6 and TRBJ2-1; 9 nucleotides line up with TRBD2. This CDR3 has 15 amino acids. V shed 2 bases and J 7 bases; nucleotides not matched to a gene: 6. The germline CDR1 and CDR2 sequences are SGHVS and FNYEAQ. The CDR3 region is CASSLIALAGNEQFF. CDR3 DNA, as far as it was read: TGTGCCAGCAGCTTAATTGCCCTAGCGGGAAATGAG.

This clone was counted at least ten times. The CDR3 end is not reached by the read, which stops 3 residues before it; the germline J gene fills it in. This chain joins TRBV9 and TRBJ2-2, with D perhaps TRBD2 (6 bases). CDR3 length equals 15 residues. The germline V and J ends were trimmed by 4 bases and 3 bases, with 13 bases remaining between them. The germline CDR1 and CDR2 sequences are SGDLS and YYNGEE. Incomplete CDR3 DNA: TGTGCCAGCAGCCCCCGGAGGGGCGACACCGGGGAG. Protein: CASSPRRGDTGE. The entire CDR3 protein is CASSPRRGDTGELFF. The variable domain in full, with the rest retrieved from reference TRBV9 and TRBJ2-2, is DSGVTQTPKHLITATGQRVTLRCSPRSGDLSVYWYQQSLDQGLQFLIQYYNGEERAKGNILERFSAQQFPDLHSELNLSSLELGDSALYFCASSPRRGDTGELFFGEGSRLTVL.

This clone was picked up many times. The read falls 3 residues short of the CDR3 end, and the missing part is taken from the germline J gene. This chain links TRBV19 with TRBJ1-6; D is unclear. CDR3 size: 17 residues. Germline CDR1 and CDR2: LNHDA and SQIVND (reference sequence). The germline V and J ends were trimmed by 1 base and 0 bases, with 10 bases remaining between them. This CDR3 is CASSIGHSISYNSPLHF. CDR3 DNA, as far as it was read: TGTGCCAGTAGTATAGGCCACAGCATCTCCTATAATTCACCC.

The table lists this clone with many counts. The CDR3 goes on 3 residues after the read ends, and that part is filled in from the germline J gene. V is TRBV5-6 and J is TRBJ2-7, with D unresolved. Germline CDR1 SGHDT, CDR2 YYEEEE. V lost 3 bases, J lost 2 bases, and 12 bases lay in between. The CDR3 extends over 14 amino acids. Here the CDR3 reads CASSSRRLAYEQYF. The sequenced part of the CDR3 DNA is TGTGCCAGCAGCTCTAGACGACTGGCCTACGAG.

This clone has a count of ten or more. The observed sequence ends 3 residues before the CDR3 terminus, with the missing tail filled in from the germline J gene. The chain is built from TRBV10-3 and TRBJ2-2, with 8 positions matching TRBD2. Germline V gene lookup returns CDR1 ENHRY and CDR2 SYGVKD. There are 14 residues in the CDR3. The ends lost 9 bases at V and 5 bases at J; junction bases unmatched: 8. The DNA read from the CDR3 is TGTGCCATGGCCGGGGGGGGGAAAACCGGGGAG. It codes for CAMAGGGKTGE. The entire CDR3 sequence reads CAMAGGGKTGELFF.

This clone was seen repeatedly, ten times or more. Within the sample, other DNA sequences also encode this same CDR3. The CDR3 spells CASSLADRVGDTQYF. The sequenced CDR3 bases are TGTGCCAGCAGCTTAGCAGACAGGGTGGGGGATACG. The rearrangement joins TRBV7-6 to TRBJ2-3; 7 bases line up with TRBD1. The read ends 3 residues shy of where the CDR3 ends; the end is completed using the germline J gene. V trimming: 0 bases; J trimming: 6 bases; junction bases outside the gene matches: 6. Looked up from germline, CDR1 is SGHVS and CDR2 is FNYEAQ. The CDR3 runs to 15 residues.

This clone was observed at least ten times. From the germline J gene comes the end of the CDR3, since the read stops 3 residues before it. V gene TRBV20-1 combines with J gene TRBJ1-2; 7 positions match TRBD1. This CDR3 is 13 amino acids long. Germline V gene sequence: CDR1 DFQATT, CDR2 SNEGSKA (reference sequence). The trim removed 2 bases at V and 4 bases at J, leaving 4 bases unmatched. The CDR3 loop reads CSARIGGGYGYTF. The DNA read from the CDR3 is TGCAGTGCTAGAATAGGGGGCGGCTATGGC.